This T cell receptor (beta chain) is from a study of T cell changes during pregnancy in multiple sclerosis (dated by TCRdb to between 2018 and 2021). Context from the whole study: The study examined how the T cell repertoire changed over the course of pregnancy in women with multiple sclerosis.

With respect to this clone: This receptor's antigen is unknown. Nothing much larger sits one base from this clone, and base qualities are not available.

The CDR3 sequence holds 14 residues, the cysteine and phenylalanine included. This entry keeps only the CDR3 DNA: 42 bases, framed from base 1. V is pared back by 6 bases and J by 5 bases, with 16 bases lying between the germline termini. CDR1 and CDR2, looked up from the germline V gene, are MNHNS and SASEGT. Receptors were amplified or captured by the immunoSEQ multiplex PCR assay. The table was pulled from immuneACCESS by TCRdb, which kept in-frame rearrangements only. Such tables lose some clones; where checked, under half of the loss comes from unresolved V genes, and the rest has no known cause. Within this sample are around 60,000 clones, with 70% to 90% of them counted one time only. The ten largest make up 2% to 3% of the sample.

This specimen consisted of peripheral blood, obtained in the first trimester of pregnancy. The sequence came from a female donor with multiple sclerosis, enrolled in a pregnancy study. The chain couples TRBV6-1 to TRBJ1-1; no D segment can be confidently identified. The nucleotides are TGTGCCAGCAGAGTGGAGGGAAAAGGAACTGAAGCTTTCTTT. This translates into CASRVEGKGTEAFF.